Below are 10 T cell receptor beta chains sequenced from a single sample in a study of PD-1 blockade in classical Hodgkin lymphoma. The repertoire was sequenced with immunoSEQ multiplex PCR; TCRdb's copy has only in-frame clones and lacks some. The sample has around 44,000 clones, about 88% seen once. All trial patients relapsed after autologous stem cell transplantation. The specimen was peripheral blood mononuclear cells (PBMCs), collected before the second cycle of nivolumab. The receptors stem from a human donor with classical Hodgkin lymphoma.

The chain links TRBV15 to TRBJ1-5; D ambiguous. In germline, CDR1 is LNHNV, CDR2 YYDKDF (reference sequence). Trimming removed 5 bases at V and 0 bases at J, with 2 bases between. The CDR3 contains 12 residues. CDR3 region: CATSFSNQPQHF. CDR3 bases: TGTGCCACCAGCTTTAGCAATCAGCCCCAGCATTTT.

The V and J genes are TRBV27 and TRBJ1-2; a weak D match, TRBD1 (5 bases). Between the trimmed V and J ends, which lost 6 bases and 4 bases, there was a span of 18 bases. Germline CDR1 reads MNHEY; CDR2 reads SMNVEV (reference sequence). The CDR3 is 15 amino acids. Written as DNA, the CDR3 is TGTGCCAGCAGCCCGGGGGATGTAACTGGCTATGGCTACACCTTC. It translates to CASSPGDVTGYGYTF.

This clone was picked up one time. The rearrangement joins TRBV20-1 to TRBJ2-1, with D uncertain. Looked up from germline, CDR1 is DFQATT and CDR2 is SNEGSKA (reference sequence). Trimming cost V 2 bases and J 7 bases, with 3 bases left between them. The CDR3 runs to 10 residues. CDR3 amino acids: CSARTNEQFF. In DNA form, the CDR3 reads TGCAGTGCTAGAACAAATGAGCAGTTCTTC.

This clone turned up a few times. The chain combines TRBV28 with TRBJ2-7; 9 bases align to TRBD2. This CDR3 has 15 residues. After removal of 4 bases from V and 5 bases from J, the junction contained 9 bases not matched to a gene. Germline V gene data show CDR1 as MDHEN and CDR2 as SYDVKM. DNA of the CDR3: TGTGCCAGCAGTTCCCCTAGCGGGATTTATGACGAGCAGTACTTC. Translating it yields CASSSPSGIYDEQYF. The entire variable domain, with the rest obtained from reference TRBV28 and TRBJ2-7, is as follows: DVKVTQSSRYLVKRTGEKVFLECVQDMDHENMFWYRQDPGLGLRLIYFSYDVKMKEKGDIPEGYSVSREKKERFSLILESASTNQTSMYLCASSSPSGIYDEQYFGPGTRLTVT.

Written as DNA, the CDR3 is TGTGCCAGCAGTGCCCCAGCGGGAGGGCGGGGAGATACGCAGTATTTT. This codes for CASSAPAGGRGDTQYF. The V and J genes are TRBV6-6 and TRBJ2-3; 10 nucleotides align to TRBD2. The V gene end was trimmed by 5 bases and the J gene end by 5 bases; junction bases not matched to a gene: 10. The CDR3 covers 16 residues. CDR1 and CDR2 (germline): MNHNY, SVGAGI (reference sequence).

V and J are TRBV7-3 and TRBJ2-2; D remains ambiguous. The germline V gene encodes CDR1 SGHTA and CDR2 FQGTGA. This CDR3 spans 18 amino acids. V lost 5 bases and J 2 bases, leaving 21 bases between the germline ends. CDR3 protein: CASSIPTGAVRNTGELFF. The DNA for the CDR3 is TGTGCCAGCAGCATCCCTACCGGTGCAGTTAGAAACACCGGGGAGCTGTTTTTT.

This sequence joins TRBV28 and TRBJ2-2; D is uncertain. The CDR3 has 16 residues. V was pared by 2 bases and J by 7 bases, with 17 bases between. Per the germline V gene, CDR1 is MDHEN and CDR2 is SYDVKM. In DNA, the CDR3 is TGTGCCAGCAGTTTAGATTTTTTTTCGGGTAACGGGGAGCTGTTTTTT. Its protein product is CASSLDFFSGNGELFF.

V gene TRBV5-1 combines with J gene TRBJ1-1, with D unresolved. CDR1 is SGHRS, CDR2 YFSETQ, per germline. V gave up 4 bases and J gave up 10 bases, with 17 bases separating them. The CDR3 consists of 13 residues. Written as DNA, the CDR3 is TGCGCCAGCAGCCCGGACGGGGAGGTGGGAGCTTTCTTT. Translated: CASSPDGEVGAFF.

The V gene is TRBV11-2, the J gene TRBJ2-5; TRBD1 matches at 8 bases. V gave up 4 bases and J gave up 1 base; unmatched junction bases: 5. Per the germline V gene, CDR1 is SGHAT and CDR2 is FQNNGV. This CDR3 comprises 15 residues. The chain's CDR3 is CASSSWDRPQETQYF. The CDR3 DNA reads TGTGCCAGCAGCTCTTGGGACAGGCCCCAAGAGACCCAGTACTTC.

The chain joins TRBV27 to TRBJ1-6; the D is unclear. V lost 3 bases, J lost 6 bases, and 3 bases lay in between. The V gene's germline CDR1 is MNHEY and CDR2 SMNVEV (reference sequence). The CDR3 has 12 amino acids. Written as DNA, the CDR3 is TGTGCCAGCAGTTTCTCTAATTCACCCCTCCACTTT. Residues: CASSFSNSPLHF.